This TCR beta chain was found in a study of Ad26.COV2.S vaccination and SARS-CoV-2 variants. Study at large: Donor got 5x10^10 or 1x10^11 viral particles of Ad26.COV2.S.

Comment on this clone: The antigen is not known.

The CDR3 extends over 13 amino acids. Sequencing used immunoSEQ multiplex PCR; TCRdb keeps in-frame clones, though not all of them. Found here are 350,000 to 400,000 clones, roughly nine tenths of them singletons; the top ten hold roughly 3.5%. The study's findings and limits: After vaccination, substantial breadth of spike-specific CD8+ and CD4+ responses was reported.

The treatment denotes: around 19 received Ad26.COV2.S at low or high dose, single or two shots; several received placebo; per-sample allocation not given. Repertoires come from day 63 after the first vaccine or placebo injection. The material sequenced was peripheral blood, taken in a trial of Ad26.COV2.S vaccine versus placebo. This receptor was obtained from a person between 18 and 65 years old who received the Ad26.COV2.S COVID-19 vaccine or a placebo. The chain is built from TRBV7-5 and TRBJ2-7. TRBV7-5 corresponds to a pseudogene. The CDR3 loop reads CARSFSPTSEQYF. The CDR3 region has the DNA TGTGCCAGAAGCTTCTCCCCGACGTCCGAGCAGTACTTC.